This T cell receptor beta chain was sequenced during a study of cytomegalovirus exposure and HLA in healthy donors. PCR amplification relied on 60 Vbeta primers (plus 13 Jbeta primers). Clones were read by immunoSEQ multiplex PCR, and TCRdb kept only the in-frame ones, dropping some. The data contain about 150,000 clones, about three quarters of them seen just once; the ten biggest clones take up about 3.4%. In germline, CDR1 is SGHNT, CDR2 YENEEA. CDR3 size: 15 residues. The V gene lost 5 bases and the J gene lost 4 bases, with 12 bases spanning the gap. The source material was PBMCs. The chain links TRBV11-3 to TRBJ2-6, with no clear D. The receptor was isolated from a woman between 50 and 59 years old in good health and CMV-seropositive. The CDR3 DNA reads as TGTGCCAGCAGCCCAACTGTGGTGGGGGCCAACGTCCTGACTTTC. It specifies CASSPTVVGANVLTF. Variable domain in full (rest from reference TRBV11-3 and TRBJ2-6): EAGVVQSPRYKIIEKKQPVAFWCNPISGHNTLYWYLQNLGQGPELLIRYENEEAVDDSQLPKDRFSAERLKGVDSTLKIQPAELGDSAVYLCASSPTVVGANVLTFGAGSRLTVL.